A few counts support the clone carrying this T cell receptor beta chain. The V and J ends lost 8 bases and 5 bases, in that order; junction bases with no gene match: 13. The CDR3 spans 16 residues. Germline CDR1 reads SEHNR; CDR2 reads FQNEAQ (reference sequence). The entirety of the isolated RNA underwent reverse transcription, so expressed TCRB transcripts were sequenced. Assay used: immunoSEQ multiplex PCR; TCRdb lists only in-frame clones, some missing. The sample has around 150,000 clones, 6.9% seen once. This sample is drawn from a study of beta chain features in type 1 diabetes. The receptor was isolated from a woman aged 25 to 39 in good health. The V gene is TRBV7-9, the J gene TRBJ2-2; 8 nucleotides line up with TRBD2. Specimen: central memory CD4+ T cells from blood. The CDR3 bases are TGTGCCAGCCCAGAGAGGCGGGAGGTATTGACCGGGGAGCTGTTTTTT. This translates into CASPERREVLTGELFF.